This TCR beta chain was captured by sequencing in a study of CD8 T cells in ankylosing spondylitis (dated by TCRdb to the late 2010s). Concerning the study at large: The study profiled T cell receptor beta repertoires in healthy donors and ankylosing spondylitis patients to find disease-linked TCR variants. The full study cohort was made up of approximately 24 ankylosing spondylitis patients and 108 healthy donors. Peripheral blood was sampled, and synovial fluid was also collected from ankylosing spondylitis patients.

Results the study describes overall, beyond this receptor: In peripheral blood, the disease-linked clones were found at relatively low frequencies and had a CD8+ phenotype. Blood from ankylosing spondylitis patients appeared to be characterized by a TCR beta motif made up of fewer than ten highly homologous amino acid variants. Some motif variants had previously been reported in the synovial fluid and blood of reactive arthritis patients, which suggests shared mechanisms of disease initiation. The disease-linked clones were reported to be significantly enriched in matched synovial fluid samples from ankylosing spondylitis patients.

This clonotype has a count of ten or more. Its binding antigen is unknown. Qualities for individual bases were not recorded, and no much larger clone is one base off. The reads were generated on an Illumina HiSeq 2500. Quantitative 5'-RACE with molecular barcodes was the method used to prepare the TCR beta libraries. The authors' analysis ran thus. A new computational method, built on a probabilistic model of VDJ rearrangement, was used to identify disease-linked TCR variants. TCRdb reworked the public reads: Q25 trimming with fastp, MiXCR clone assembly, productive beta chains retained. Every entry covers one CDR3 protein and lists the most common genes and DNA from its rows. The V and J calls come from TCRdb's annotation, not from the publication. The sample table records about 240,000 distinct CDR3 sequences; around 25% of these occur just once. Jointly, the top ten make up 0.5% to 0.75% of the sample.

From cysteine to phenylalanine, the CDR3 is 17 amino acids long. Only the CDR3 DNA is retained, 51 bases long and in frame from the first base. V has 5 bases trimmed and J has 6 bases trimmed; junction bases matching no gene number 10. Sequenced: blood, either unsorted or a sorted T cell fraction (not recorded which). The TCR was taken from a male donor with ankylosing spondylitis or in good health (not recorded which). In this chain, TRBV12-3 or TRBV12-4 is recombined with TRBJ2-2; the central 12 bases match TRBD2. The CDR3 corresponds to CASSDKTSGGSAGELFF. At the DNA level, the sequence is TGTGCCAGCAGTGACAAGACTAGCGGGGGTTCAGCCGGGGAGCTGTTTTTT.